The entry below describes one T cell receptor (beta chain). After removal of 5 bases from V and 2 bases from J, the junction contained 8 bases not matched to a gene. The CDR3 loop spans 16 amino acids. The germline V gene has CDR1 KGHSH and CDR2 LQKENI. The data were obtained in a study of cytomegalovirus exposure and HLA in healthy donors. In the PCR, 60 Vbeta and 13 Jbeta primers were used. In the authors' workflow: In a later analysis, the count reached about 82 million unique TCR beta chains, with approximately 11 million shared. This table comes from immunoSEQ multiplex PCR, and its TCRdb copy is limited to in-frame clones, with some not included. V, J and clone size derive from that table, while D and trimming were established from the DNA sequence. Of about 150,000 clones in the sample, around 74% were seen once.

The receptor was derived from a man between 18 and 35 years old in good health and CMV-seronegative. V usage is TRBV18 and J usage is TRBJ2-7, with TRBD2 identical over 11 bases. Material for sequencing was PBMCs. The CDR3 region has the DNA TGTGCCAGCTCATCTCCCGGGACTAGCGGTACCTACGAGCAGTACTTC. Protein product: CASSSPGTSGTYEQYF.